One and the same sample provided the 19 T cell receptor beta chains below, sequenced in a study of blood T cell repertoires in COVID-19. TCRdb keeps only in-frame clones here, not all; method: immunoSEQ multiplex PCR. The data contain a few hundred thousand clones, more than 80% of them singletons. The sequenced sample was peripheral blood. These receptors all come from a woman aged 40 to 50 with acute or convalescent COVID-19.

The CDR3 DNA sequence: TGCGCCAGCAGCCAAGGGACAGGCACTAGCACAGATACGCAGTATTTT. This encodes CASSQGTGTSTDTQYF. The V and J genes are TRBV4-1 and TRBJ2-3, with 7 bases lining up with TRBD1. The CDR3 consists of 16 residues. Germline CDR1 and CDR2: MGHRA and YSYEKL. V lost 1 base to trimming and J lost 0 bases; unmatched junction nucleotides: 4.

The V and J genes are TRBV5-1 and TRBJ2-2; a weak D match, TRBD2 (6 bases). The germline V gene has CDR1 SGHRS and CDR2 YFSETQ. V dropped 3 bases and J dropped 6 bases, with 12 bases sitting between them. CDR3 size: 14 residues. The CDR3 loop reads CASSYGEEAGELFF. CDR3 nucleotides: TGCGCCAGCAGCTACGGGGAGGAAGCCGGGGAGCTGTTTTTT.

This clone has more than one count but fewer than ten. CDR3 region: CASSPTGGAEGYTF. CDR3 DNA sequence: TGTGCCAGCAGCCCGACAGGGGGCGCAGAGGGCTACACCTTC. V usage is TRBV5-4 and J usage is TRBJ1-2; 10 nucleotides match TRBD1. V shed 4 bases and J 8 bases; nucleotides not matched to a gene: 8. Germline-derived CDR1 and CDR2 are SGHNT and YYREEE (reference sequence). This CDR3 contains 14 residues. Full variable domain (remainder filled in from reference TRBV5-4 and TRBJ1-2): ETGVTQSPTHLIKTRGQQVTLRCSSQSGHNTVSWYQQALGQGPQFIFQYYREEENGRGNFPPRFSGLQFPNYSSELNVNALELDDSALYLCASSPTGGAEGYTFGSGTRLTVV.

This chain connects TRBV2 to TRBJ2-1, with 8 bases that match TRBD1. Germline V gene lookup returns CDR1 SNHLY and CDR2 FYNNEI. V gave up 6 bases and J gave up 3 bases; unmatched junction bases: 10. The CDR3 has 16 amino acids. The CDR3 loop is CASRSSGTGNYNEQFF. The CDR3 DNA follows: TGTGCCAGCAGGTCTTCCGGGACAGGCAACTACAATGAGCAGTTCTTC.

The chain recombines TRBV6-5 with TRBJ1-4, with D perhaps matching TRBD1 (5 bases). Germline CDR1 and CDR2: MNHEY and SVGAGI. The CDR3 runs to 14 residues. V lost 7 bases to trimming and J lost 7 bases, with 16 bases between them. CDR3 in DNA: TGTGCCAGCACGACGTCGGGGGGTGGTGAAAAACTGTTTTTT. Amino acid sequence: CASTTSGGGEKLFF.

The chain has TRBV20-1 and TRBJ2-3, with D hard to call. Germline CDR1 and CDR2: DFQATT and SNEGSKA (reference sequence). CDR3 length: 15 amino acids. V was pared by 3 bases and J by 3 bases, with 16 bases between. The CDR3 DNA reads TGCAGTGCTAGTTCGGCTAACAGCATTACAGATACGCAGTATTTT. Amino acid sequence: CSASSANSITDTQYF.

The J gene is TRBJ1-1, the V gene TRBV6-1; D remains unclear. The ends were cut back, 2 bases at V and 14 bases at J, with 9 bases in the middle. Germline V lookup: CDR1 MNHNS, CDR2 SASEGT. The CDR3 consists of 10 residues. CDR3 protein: CASSETVSFF. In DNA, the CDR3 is TGTGCCAGCAGTGAAACGGTATCCTTCTTT.

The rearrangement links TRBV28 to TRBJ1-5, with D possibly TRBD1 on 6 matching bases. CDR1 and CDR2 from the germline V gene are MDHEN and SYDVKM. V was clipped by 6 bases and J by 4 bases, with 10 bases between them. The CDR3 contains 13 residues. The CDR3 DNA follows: TGTGCCAGCAGCCCAGGGGCAAATCAGCCCCAGCATTTT. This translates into CASSPGANQPQHF.

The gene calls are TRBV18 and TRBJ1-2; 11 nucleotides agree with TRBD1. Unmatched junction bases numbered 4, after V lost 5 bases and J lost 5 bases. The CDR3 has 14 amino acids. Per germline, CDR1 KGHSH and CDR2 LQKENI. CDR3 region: CASSSGQGVYGYTF. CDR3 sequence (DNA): TGTGCCAGCTCATCGGGACAGGGGGTTTATGGCTACACCTTC.

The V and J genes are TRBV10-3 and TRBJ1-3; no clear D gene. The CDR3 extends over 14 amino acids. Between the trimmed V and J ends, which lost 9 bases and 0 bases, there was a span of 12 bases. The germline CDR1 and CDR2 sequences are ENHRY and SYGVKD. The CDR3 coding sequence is TGTGCCATAGCCAGGACTTACTCTGGAAACACCATATATTTT. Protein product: CAIARTYSGNTIYF.

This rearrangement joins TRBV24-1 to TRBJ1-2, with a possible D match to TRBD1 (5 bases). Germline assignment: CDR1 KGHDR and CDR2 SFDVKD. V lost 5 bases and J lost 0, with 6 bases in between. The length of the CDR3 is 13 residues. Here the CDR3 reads CATSATANYGYTF. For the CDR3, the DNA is TGTGCCACCAGTGCGACAGCTAACTATGGCTACACCTTC.

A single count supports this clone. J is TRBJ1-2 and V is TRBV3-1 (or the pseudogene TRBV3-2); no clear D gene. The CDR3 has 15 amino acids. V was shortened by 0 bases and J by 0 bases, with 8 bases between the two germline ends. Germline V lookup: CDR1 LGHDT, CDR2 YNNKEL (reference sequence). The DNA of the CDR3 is TGTGCCAGCAGCCAAGATACGGGAGCTAACTATGGCTACACCTTC. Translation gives CASSQDTGANYGYTF.

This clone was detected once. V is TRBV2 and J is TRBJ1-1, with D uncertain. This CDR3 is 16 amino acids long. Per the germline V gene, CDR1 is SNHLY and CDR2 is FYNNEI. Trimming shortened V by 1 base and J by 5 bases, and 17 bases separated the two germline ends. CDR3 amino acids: CASSEGGIGRWTEAFF. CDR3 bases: TGTGCCAGCAGTGAAGGAGGGATCGGGCGGTGGACTGAAGCTTTCTTT.

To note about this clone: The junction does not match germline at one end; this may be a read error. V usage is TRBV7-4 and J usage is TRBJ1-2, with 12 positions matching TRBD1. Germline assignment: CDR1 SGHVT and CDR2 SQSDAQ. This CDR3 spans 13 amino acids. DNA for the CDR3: TGTGCCAGCAGCTTTCTCCGGGACAGGGGGCTTGCCTTC. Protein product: CASSFLRDRGLAF.

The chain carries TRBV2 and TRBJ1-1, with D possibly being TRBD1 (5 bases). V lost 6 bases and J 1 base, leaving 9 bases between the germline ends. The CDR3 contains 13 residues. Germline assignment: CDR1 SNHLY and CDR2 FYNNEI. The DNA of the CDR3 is TGTGCCAGCAGGGTAGGACAGAACACTGAAGCTTTCTTT. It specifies CASRVGQNTEAFF.

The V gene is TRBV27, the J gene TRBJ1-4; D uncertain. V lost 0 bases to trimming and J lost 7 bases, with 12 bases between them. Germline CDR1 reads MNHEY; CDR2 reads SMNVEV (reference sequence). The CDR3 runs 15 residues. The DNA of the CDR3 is TGTGCCAGCAGTTTATCGGGTATACCGGGTGAAAAACTGTTTTTT. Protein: CASSLSGIPGEKLFF.

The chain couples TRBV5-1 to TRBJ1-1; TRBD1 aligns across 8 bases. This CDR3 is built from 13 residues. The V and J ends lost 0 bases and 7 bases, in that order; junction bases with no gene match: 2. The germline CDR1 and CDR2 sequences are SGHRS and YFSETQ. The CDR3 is CASSLGTGYEAFF. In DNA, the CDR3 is TGCGCCAGCAGCTTGGGGACAGGGTATGAAGCTTTCTTT.

This CDR3 reads CASISGQLNTEAFF. The CDR3 nucleotides read TGTGCCAGCATATCGGGACAGCTGAACACTGAAGCTTTCTTT. The chain uses TRBV2 and TRBJ1-1; 7 bases fit TRBD1. The V segment lost 7 bases and the J segment 0 bases; nucleotides outside the gene matches: 5. Looked up from germline, CDR1 is SNHLY and CDR2 is FYNNEI. CDR3 size: 14 residues.

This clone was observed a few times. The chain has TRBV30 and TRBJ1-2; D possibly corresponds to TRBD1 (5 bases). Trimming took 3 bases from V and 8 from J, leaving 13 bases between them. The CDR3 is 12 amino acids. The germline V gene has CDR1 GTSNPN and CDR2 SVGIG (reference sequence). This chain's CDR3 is CAWRLFRVGYTF. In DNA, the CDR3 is TGTGCCTGGAGACTTTTCAGGGTCGGCTACACCTTC.